This TCR beta chain was retrieved from a study of CD8 T cells in Susac syndrome. Study-level results: A relatively small number of individuals underwent TCR sequencing and HLA analysis.

In the case of this clonotype: Its antigen is still unknown.

The individuals used as controls were healthy donors who had been matched for both age and sex. TEMRA cells underwent FACS enrichment and CD8+ and CD4+ T cells underwent negative isolation. An input of 0.5 to 1 ug of RNA was subjected to reverse transcription using random hexamers. It was immunoSEQ multiplex PCR that amplified TCR beta CDR3 across 54 Vbeta and 13 Jbeta. Using its own MiXCR run on the immunoSEQ multiplex PCR reads, TCRdb lists one record per CDR3 protein. The table has under 200,000 distinct CDR3 sequences, roughly 92% seen once; the top ten hold roughly 0.096%. Germline V lookup: CDR1 DFQATT, CDR2 SNEGSKA (reference sequence). The CDR3 length is 13 residues. V was clipped by 3 bases and J by 3 bases, with 12 bases between them.

The chain links TRBV20-1 to TRBJ2-7; D possibly corresponds to TRBD2 (6 bases). Sequenced sample: CD4+ T cells from PBMCs. This clonotype was sampled from a human donor in good health. In DNA form, the CDR3 reads TGCAGTGCTAGGAAGGGCGGGATCTACGAGCAGTACTTC. Translation: CSARKGGIYEQYF.